The source of this T cell receptor beta chain is a study of OX40 agonist ivuxolimab in advanced cancers. Study summary: Hepatocellular carcinoma, melanoma, renal cell or head and neck cancer was diagnosed in the dose-escalation patients. Study conclusions and caveats: Low clonal expansion, among the lowest seen, marked partial responders at 0.1-3.0 mg/kg.

On this clone: Its target is unknown.

Deletions cut 10 bases from V and 0 bases from J, with 13 bases between. The CDR3 loop spans 14 amino acids. Germline values: CDR1 MNHEY, CDR2 SMNVEV (reference sequence). Here immunoSEQ multiplex PCR was the method, and the copy in TCRdb shows in-frame clones only, minus some. The sample shows just under 85,000 clones, 65% to 85% of them seen only once. The material sequenced was CD4+ or CD8+ T cells sorted from blood, taken in a trial of the OX40 agonist ivuxolimab. This receptor was obtained from an adult with an advanced solid tumor such as melanoma, head and neck, liver or kidney cancer. The V and J genes are TRBV27 and TRBJ2-1; tentative D call: TRBD2 (6 bases). Written as DNA, the CDR3 is TGTGCCACGGGACTTCCCAGCTCCTACAATGAGCAGTTCTTC. Amino acid sequence: CATGLPSSYNEQFF.